The source of this T cell receptor (beta chain) is a study of beta chain features in type 1 diabetes. Study-level results: More deletions and fewer insertions at VDJ junctions were found in patients with type 1 diabetes. Shortening that was moderate but significant affected the TCRB CDR3s of Type 1 diabetes patients in all four CD4+ subsets. A potential PCR bias toward shorter templates would be equal in patient and control samples.

Sequenced material consisted of expressed TCRB transcripts (all of the isolated RNA was reverse transcribed). TCRdb's copy holds only in-frame clones and misses some; the assay was immunoSEQ multiplex PCR. The profile shows hundreds of thousands of clones, about 14% of them singletons. This clone was picked up a small number of times. Its antigen is unidentified. The CDR3 sequence is 14 residues long. The V gene end was trimmed by 7 bases and the J gene end by 4 bases; junction bases not matched to a gene: 12. Germline V gene sequence: CDR1 GTSNPN, CDR2 SVGIG (reference sequence). Per donor, one heparinised blood draw averaged approximately 110 mL.

Sequencing was carried out using naive CD4+ T cells from blood. The TCR sequence derives from a man younger than 30 with type 1 diabetes. The gene calls are TRBV30 and TRBJ1-1, with 7 bases aligning to TRBD1. CDR3 bases: TGTGCCTCCCCGAAACAGGGGAGGAGCACTGAAGCTTTCTTT. This gives the protein CASPKQGRSTEAFF.